Each of the 22 T cell receptor beta chains below was sequenced from the same sample in a study of cytomegalovirus exposure and HLA in healthy donors. A multiplex PCR was run with 60 Vbeta primers and 13 Jbeta primers. The repertoire was sequenced with immunoSEQ multiplex PCR; TCRdb's copy has only in-frame clones and lacks some. The repertoire has 100,000 to 150,000 clones, approximately 80% of them found once; the top ten carry less than 3.5%. The sample consisted of PBMCs. The receptor set was obtained from a man aged 50 to 60 in good health and CMV-seronegative.

This chain links TRBV18 with TRBJ1-4; D gene ambiguous. Germline assignment: CDR1 KGHSH and CDR2 LQKENI. Trimming shortened V by 1 base and J by 8 bases, and 17 bases separated the two germline ends. The CDR3 consists of 16 residues. The DNA for the CDR3 is TGTGCCAGCTCACCACTTGGAGGGTTTAATAAGGAAAAACTGTTTTTT. It is translated as CASSPLGGFNKEKLFF.

This clone is medium-sized by share. The rearrangement uses TRBV4-1 and TRBJ2-7; TRBD2 agrees at 7 bases. The germline V gene has CDR1 MGHRA and CDR2 YSYEKL. CDR3 size: 15 residues. V dropped 4 bases and J dropped 4; count of bases not matched to a gene: 10. Here the CDR3 DNA reads TGCGCCAGCAGCCCCGGGGGAGGGAGTTTATACGAGCAGTACTTC. Protein sequence: CASSPGGGSLYEQYF.

This clone is labeled as medium-sized (0.01 to 0.1%). The chain couples TRBV6-5 to TRBJ1-3; 9 positions agree with TRBD1. This CDR3 is built from 15 residues. Germline CDR1 is MNHEY and CDR2 is SVGAGI. V lost 6 bases and J lost 2; bases outside the gene matches: 5. For the CDR3, the DNA is TGTGCCAGCAGCTACGGACAGGGGACTGGAAACACCATATATTTT. Translating it yields CASSYGQGTGNTIYF.

The chain combines TRBV4-2 with TRBJ1-1; perhaps TRBD1 as D (5 bases). From germline, CDR1 is LGHNA and CDR2 YNFKEQ. CDR3 length: 14 residues. The ends were cut back, 3 bases at V and 1 base at J, with 9 bases in the middle. CDR3 sequence reads: CASSHLDRNTEAFF. The DNA for the CDR3 is TGTGCCAGCAGCCACCTCGACAGGAACACTGAAGCTTTCTTT.

The chain links TRBV25-1 to TRBJ2-1; the match to TRBD2 covers 7 bases. CDR1 is MGHDK, CDR2 SYGVNS, per germline. This CDR3 comprises 11 residues. With V trimmed by 7 bases and J by 16 bases, 10 bases remained unmatched. The CDR3 region has the DNA TGTGCCAGCACCGGGGGGAGGATTAGTTTCTTC. This sequence encodes CASTGGRISFF.

CDR3 nucleotides: TGTGCCAGCAGCTGGGAGGGGTGCGAGCAGTACTTC. This encodes CASSWEGCEQYF. V usage is TRBV4-2 and J usage is TRBJ2-7; 7 positions match TRBD2. Germline V CDR1 and CDR2: LGHNA, YNFKEQ. CDR3 length: 12 amino acids. Losses at the gene ends were 5 bases for V and 6 bases for J; bases not matched to a gene: 4.

The genes are TRBV27 and TRBJ1-2; D possibly corresponds to TRBD1 (6 bases). Per the germline V gene, CDR1 is MNHEY and CDR2 is SMNVEV (reference sequence). V lost 5 bases, J lost 8 bases, and 18 bases lay in between. The CDR3 spans 14 residues. In DNA, the CDR3 is TGTGCCAGCAGTGAAACTCAGGGGAATAGGGGCTACACCTTC. This gives the protein CASSETQGNRGYTF.

The chain couples TRBV5-1 to TRBJ1-2, with a weak D call TRBD1 (5 bases). The CDR3 extends over 14 amino acids. The ends were cut back, 4 bases at V and 4 bases at J, with 14 bases in the middle. CDR1 is SGHRS and CDR2 is YFSETQ in the germline V gene. The CDR3 DNA is TGCGCCAGCAGCCCCGGGGGAGAGCTCTATGGCTACACCTTC. It translates to CASSPGGELYGYTF.

This chain connects TRBV27 to TRBJ2-1, with D tentatively TRBD2 (5 bases). V gave up 6 bases and J gave up 0 bases, with 12 bases separating them. CDR1 is MNHEY, CDR2 SMNVEV, per germline (reference sequence). The CDR3 runs 15 residues. CDR3 sequence reads: CASRRTASSYNEQFF. DNA for the CDR3: TGTGCCAGCAGGAGGACTGCGAGCTCCTACAATGAGCAGTTCTTC.

The rearrangement uses TRBV9 and TRBJ2-7; tentatively, D is TRBD1 (6 bases). The germline V gene encodes CDR1 SGDLS and CDR2 YYNGEE. V dropped 0 bases and J dropped 7 bases, with 14 bases sitting between them. The CDR3 consists of 14 residues. The CDR3 DNA is TGTGCCAGCAGCGTAGAAGGACAGCCGGGAGAGCAGTACTTC. Protein sequence: CASSVEGQPGEQYF.

This clone was seen once. In DNA form, the CDR3 reads TGCGCCAGCAGCCAACCGCGAGAAAGTTACGAGCAGTACTTC. Translation: CASSQPRESYEQYF. The chain joins TRBV4-1 to TRBJ2-5; D remains unclear. The J call may be incorrect, as the DNA end agrees better with TRBJ2-7. CDR1 and CDR2 from the germline V gene are MGHRA and YSYEKL. The CDR3 is 14 residues long.

V and J are TRBV29-1 and TRBJ1-2; 9 bases agree with TRBD1. Germline V CDR1 and CDR2: SQVTM, ANQGSEA. The CDR3 spans 13 residues. Trimming took 7 bases from V and 5 from J; bases not matched to a gene: 8. For the CDR3, the DNA is TGCAGCGACGGACAGGGGCAGGAGTATGGCTACACCTTC. This encodes CSDGQGQEYGYTF.

The rearrangement uses TRBV6-5 and TRBJ1-2; perhaps TRBD1 as D (5 bases). This CDR3 region has 16 residues. Germline V gene data show CDR1 as MNHEY and CDR2 as SVGAGI. Trimming cost V 3 bases and J 5 bases, with 19 bases left between them. For the CDR3, the DNA is TGTGCCAGCAGTTATCGAATCCCGCGGGGGGGGTATGGCTACACCTTC. This encodes CASSYRIPRGGYGYTF.

This sequence joins TRBV5-5 and TRBJ1-1; TRBD1 aligns across 7 bases. Germline CDR1 is SGHKS and CDR2 is YYEKEE (reference sequence). V was clipped by 4 bases and J by 3 bases; unmatched bases: 12. The CDR3 runs to 16 residues. CDR3 in amino acids: CASSPYNRGGYTEAFF. CDR3 DNA: TGTGCCAGCAGCCCCTATAACAGGGGAGGCTACACTGAAGCTTTCTTT.

The V call is TRBV10-3, the J call TRBJ2-7, with TRBD1 matching over 7 bases. The CDR3 has 14 amino acids. Germline V gene lookup returns CDR1 ENHRY and CDR2 SYGVKD. The trim removed 3 bases at V and 2 bases at J, leaving 4 bases unmatched. CDR3 in amino acids: CAISDVRGTYEQYF. The CDR3 DNA follows: TGTGCCATCAGTGATGTCAGGGGGACCTACGAGCAGTACTTC.

The chain uses TRBV30 and TRBJ1-5; possible D gene TRBD1, 6 bases. Between the trimmed V and J ends, which lost 1 base and 3 bases, there was a span of 13 bases. This CDR3 region has 15 residues. Germline loops: CDR1 GTSNPN, CDR2 SVGIG (reference sequence). CDR3 protein: CAWSGLGAPNQPQHF. The CDR3 DNA reads as TGTGCCTGGAGTGGGCTGGGGGCGCCCAATCAGCCCCAGCATTTT.

The gene calls are TRBV6-5 and TRBJ1-2; no firm D call. Germline V gives CDR1 MNHEY, CDR2 SVGAGI. CDR3 size: 15 residues. V was shortened by 1 base and J by 8 bases, with 17 bases between the two germline ends. The CDR3 loop reads CASSYLRRAGGGYTF. In DNA, the CDR3 is TGTGCCAGCAGTTACTTGCGGCGCGCCGGCGGCGGCTACACCTTC.

V usage is TRBV6-1 and J usage is TRBJ1-3, with 7 bases lining up with TRBD1. The CDR3 has 13 residues. Germline CDR1 and CDR2: MNHNS and SASEGT. The V gene end was trimmed by 6 bases and the J gene end by 4 bases; junction bases not matched to a gene: 3. CDR3 amino acids: CASSTGVGNTIYF. The CDR3 coding sequence is TGTGCCAGCAGCACAGGGGTCGGAAACACCATATATTTT.

This CDR3 is CASSHGTGGDTQYF. CDR3 DNA: TGCGCCAGCAGCCACGGGACAGGGGGAGATACGCAGTATTTT. The chain combines TRBV4-3 with TRBJ2-3; 11 bases agree with TRBD1. The germline V gene encodes CDR1 LGHNA and CDR2 YSLEER. The CDR3 spans 14 residues. J was trimmed by 5 bases and V by 3 bases; bases with no gene match: 1.

The chain carries TRBV6-5 and TRBJ1-1; TRBD1 aligns across 7 bases. After removal of 4 bases from V and 3 bases from J, the junction contained 5 bases not matched to a gene. Germline CDR1 and CDR2: MNHEY and SVGAGI. This CDR3 has 14 amino acids. CDR3 nucleotides: TGTGCCAGCAGTTCGACAGGGCCGTACACTGAAGCTTTCTTT. This gives the protein CASSSTGPYTEAFF.

This clone was seen a single time. The chain carries TRBV2 and TRBJ2-7; 8 bases match TRBD2. Trimming cost V 6 bases and J 4 bases; bases outside gene matches: 11. CDR3 length equals 15 residues. Germline V gene data show CDR1 as SNHLY and CDR2 as FYNNEI. The CDR3 here is CASRPGGVPHYEQYF. CDR3 DNA sequence: TGTGCCAGCAGACCCGGGGGGGTACCCCATTACGAGCAGTACTTC.

The chain links TRBV9 to TRBJ2-1, with D tentatively TRBD2 (6 bases). CDR3 size: 14 residues. V was shortened by 2 bases and J by 5 bases, with 11 bases between the two germline ends. Germline V gives CDR1 SGDLS, CDR2 YYNGEE. This chain's CDR3 is CASSVDTGDNEQFF. The DNA of the CDR3 is TGTGCCAGCAGCGTGGACACGGGGGACAATGAGCAGTTCTTC.